The present TCR beta chain was sequenced within a study of identical twins. Study findings and constraints: Fewer insertions marked abundant cord blood beta clonotypes; young adult naive trended weakly, memory not at all.

The CDR3 covers 16 residues. Per germline, CDR1 MDHEN and CDR2 SYDVKM. The V segment lost 4 bases and the J segment 2 bases; nucleotides outside the gene matches: 8. Via MiXCR, TCRdb re-called the 5' RACE reads, giving one row per CDR3 protein. This sample has 700,000 or so distinct CDR3 sequences, with over 8.5% found just once. As for this clonotype: Its target is not known.

These data are also associated with another study on yellow fever vaccine responses in identical twins.

The genes are TRBV28 and TRBJ2-5, with 9 positions matching TRBD1. This TCR was sampled from a woman under 30 in good health. The sequencing input was PBMCs. The CDR3 bases are TGTGCCAGCAGTTCGGGGACAGGGAGGGGGCAAGAGACCCAGTACTTC. Amino acids: CASSSGTGRGQETQYF. Based on the CDR3 plus reference TRBV28 and TRBJ2-5, the full variable domain is DVKVTQSSRYLVKRTGEKVFLECVQDMDHENMFWYRQDPGLGLRLIYFSYDVKMKEKGDIPEGYSVSREKKERFSLILESASTNQTSMYLCASSSGTGRGQETQYFGPGTRLLVL.